These 10 T cell receptor beta chains originate from one sample sequenced in a study of T-cell reconstitution after alpha-beta-depleted transplantation in children. Researchers prepared the TCRbeta library using unique molecular identifiers, the study reports. TCRdb reanalysed the PCR reads using MiXCR and keeps one entry per CDR3 protein. The table lists hundreds of thousands of distinct CDR3 sequences, roughly 9% of them singletons, with less than 8% in the top ten. The sample was PBMCs from the stem cell graft donor, taken from the stem cell graft. The receptor source for this set is a human donor who donated a stem cell graft to a child with acute lymphoblastic leukemia.

V usage is TRBV12-3 or TRBV12-4 and J usage is TRBJ1-1; the D gene is possibly TRBD1 (5 bases). The CDR3 is 13 amino acids. Trimming removed 7 bases at V and 0 bases at J, with 9 bases between. The CDR3 DNA is TGTGCCAGCACGACGGGACTGAACACTGAAGCTTTCTTT. It encodes CASTTGLNTEAFF.

About this clonotype itself: Being one base from a much bigger clone, this may be a read error. The CDR3 ends on some other residue instead of the conserved phenylalanine or tryptophan, so this is likely a read error. The chain combines TRBV7-9 with TRBJ1-1; D might be TRBD1 (6 bases). V dropped 0 bases and J dropped 4 bases, with 15 bases sitting between them. CDR1 and CDR2 (germline): SEHNR, FQNEAQ (reference sequence). The CDR3 loop spans 16 amino acids. In DNA, the CDR3 is TGTGCCAGCAGCTTAGCGGGGGCAGGGCAGGTCACTGAAGCTTTCTCT. The encoded protein is CASSLAGAGQVTEAFS.

This clonotype was seen more than once but under ten times. V is TRBV11-2 and J is TRBJ2-2; 13 bases align to TRBD2. CDR3 size: 15 residues. The junction had 4 bases not matched to a gene; V was cut back by 5 bases and J by 7 bases. Germline CDR1 is SGHAT and CDR2 is FQNNGV. CDR3 amino acids: CASSRGLAGHGELFF. For the CDR3, the DNA is TGTGCCAGCAGCCGGGGACTAGCGGGGCACGGGGAGCTGTTTTTT.

Only a few counts were recorded for this clonotype. V gene TRBV5-1 combines with J gene TRBJ2-3, with a tentative D call TRBD1 (6 bases). The CDR3 extends over 15 amino acids. Trimming took off 0 bases at V and 2 bases at J, with 10 bases between the two ends. Germline V gene lookup returns CDR1 SGHRS and CDR2 YFSETQ. CDR3 sequence reads: CASSLEGGFTDTQYF. CDR3 nucleotide sequence: TGCGCCAGCAGCTTGGAAGGGGGTTTCACAGATACGCAGTATTTT.

The chain carries TRBV20-1 and TRBJ1-2; D is undetermined. The germline gives CDR1 DFQATT, CDR2 SNEGSKA (reference sequence). Between the trimmed V and J ends, which lost 0 bases and 7 bases, there was a span of 9 bases. The CDR3 has 12 amino acids. Here the CDR3 reads CSARELAGGYTF. DNA for the CDR3: TGCAGTGCTAGAGAGCTGGCCGGTGGCTACACCTTC.

The chain uses TRBV5-5 and TRBJ1-3; D gene ambiguous. Looked up from germline, CDR1 is SGHKS and CDR2 is YYEKEE (reference sequence). This CDR3 is built from 14 residues. V lost 4 bases, J lost 2 bases, and 10 bases lay in between. The chain's CDR3 is CASSPWGAGNTIYF. The CDR3 coding sequence is TGTGCCAGCAGCCCCTGGGGTGCTGGAAACACCATATATTTT. Filled out from reference TRBV5-5 and TRBJ1-3, the complete variable domain reads DAGVTQSPTHLIKTRGQQVTLRCSPISGHKSVSWYQQVLGQGPQFIFQYYEKEERGRGNFPDRFSARQFPNYSSELNVNALLLGDSALYLCASSPWGAGNTIYFGEGSWLTVV.

In this sample, this clonotype turned up many times. The rearrangement links TRBV3-1 to TRBJ2-1; D is perhaps TRBD2 (6 bases). The V end was cut by 1 base, the J end by 0 bases, with 10 bases between. This CDR3 has 16 amino acids. Per the germline V gene, CDR1 is LGHDT and CDR2 is YNNKEL (reference sequence). The CDR3 region is CASSQAGDVSYNEQFF. The CDR3 DNA is TGTGCCAGCAGCCAAGCGGGGGACGTCTCCTACAATGAGCAGTTCTTC.

The chain combines TRBV6-1 with TRBJ2-7; D assignment may be TRBD1 or TRBD2 (5 bases each). Germline CDR1 reads MNHNS; CDR2 reads SASEGT. The CDR3 is made up of 16 amino acids. Trimming took off 6 bases at V and 1 base at J, with 19 bases between the two ends. CDR3 sequence (DNA): TGTGCCAGCAGAGAGAGGGGCGCTGGCTTTTCCTACGAGCAGTACTTC. Its protein product is CASRERGAGFSYEQYF.

This clonotype has at least ten counts. This sequence joins TRBV12-3 or TRBV12-4 and TRBJ2-1; 9 positions match TRBD1. V was clipped by 6 bases and J by 9 bases; unmatched bases: 6. The CDR3 length is 13 residues. CDR3 nucleotide sequence: TGTGCCAGCAGACCCGGGACAGGGACTGAGCAGTTCTTC. Its protein product is CASRPGTGTEQFF.

This clonotype appeared a few times. This chain joins TRBV12-3 or TRBV12-4 and TRBJ1-1; D gene unclear. V was pared by 7 bases and J by 6 bases, with 6 bases between. The CDR3 contains 10 residues. The CDR3 DNA reads TGTGCCAGCAAGGGTCCTGAAGCTTTCTTT. This translates into CASKGPEAFF.